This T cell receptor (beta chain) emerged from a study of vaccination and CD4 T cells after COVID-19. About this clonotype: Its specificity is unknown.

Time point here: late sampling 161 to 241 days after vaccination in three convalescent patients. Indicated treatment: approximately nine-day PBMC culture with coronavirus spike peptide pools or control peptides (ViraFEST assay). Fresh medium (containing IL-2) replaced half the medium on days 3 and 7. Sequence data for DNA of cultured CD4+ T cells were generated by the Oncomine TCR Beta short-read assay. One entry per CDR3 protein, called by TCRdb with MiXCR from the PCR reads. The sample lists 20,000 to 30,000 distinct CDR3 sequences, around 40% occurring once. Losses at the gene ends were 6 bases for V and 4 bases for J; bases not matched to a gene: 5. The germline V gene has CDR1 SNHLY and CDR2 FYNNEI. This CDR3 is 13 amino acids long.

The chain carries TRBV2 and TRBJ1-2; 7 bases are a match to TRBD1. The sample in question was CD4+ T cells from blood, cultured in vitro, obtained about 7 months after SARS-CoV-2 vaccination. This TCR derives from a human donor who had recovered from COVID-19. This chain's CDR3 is CASRRQGVYGYTF. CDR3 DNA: TGTGCCAGCAGGCGACAGGGAGTCTATGGCTACACCTTC.